The 27 T cell receptor beta chains listed next were all sequenced from one sample in a study of T-cell reconstitution after alpha-beta-depleted transplantation in children. A library of TCRbeta sequences, prepared with unique molecular identifiers, was generated. MiXCR, run by TCRdb on the PCR reads, gives a single entry per CDR3 protein. Seen here are fewer than 550,000 distinct CDR3 sequences, 11% observed once, and the top ten hold about 14%. The sample in question was PBMCs, mostly from graft donor cells, obtained 180 days after TCRalphabeta/CD19-depleted stem cell transplant. The receptors derive from a female patient aged 2 to 10 who had a stem cell transplant for aplastic anemia, so the T cells may come from the graft donor.

This clonotype appeared a few times. This chain links TRBV5-1 with TRBJ2-5, with D unclear. Between the trimmed V and J ends, which lost 0 bases and 5 bases, there was a span of 8 bases. The CDR3 totals 13 residues. Germline V gene sequence: CDR1 SGHRS, CDR2 YFSETQ. DNA of the CDR3: TGCGCCAGCAGCTTGGCCTATATCGAGACCCAGTACTTC. Encoded protein: CASSLAYIETQYF.

The J gene is TRBJ2-7, the V gene TRBV7-2; D is ambiguous. Germline CDR1 reads SGHTA; CDR2 reads FQGNSA. CDR3 size: 16 residues. Trimming shortened V by 3 bases and J by 0 bases, and 15 bases separated the two germline ends. The CDR3 DNA reads as TGTGCCAGCAGCTTGCAGGCCGGCGTTAGCTCCTACGAGCAGTACTTC. Residues: CASSLQAGVSSYEQYF.

This clonotype occurred a few times. The V call is TRBV27, the J call TRBJ2-2; 9 nucleotides align to TRBD2. Trimming cost V 6 bases and J 6 bases; bases outside gene matches: 5. The CDR3 covers 14 residues. Germline V gene lookup returns CDR1 MNHEY and CDR2 SMNVEV (reference sequence). The CDR3 DNA is TGTGCCAGCAGACCGGGACTAGCATCCGGGGAGCTGTTTTTT. This translates into CASRPGLASGELFF.

The sample holds a few counts of this clonotype. V is TRBV28 and J is TRBJ2-5; 7 nucleotides align to TRBD2. J lost 5 bases, V lost 2 bases, and 11 bases had no gene match. The germline V gene has CDR1 MDHEN and CDR2 SYDVKM. This CDR3 comprises 16 residues. The CDR3 reads CASSLGRGRGWETQYF. In DNA, the CDR3 is TGTGCCAGCAGTTTAGGAAGAGGGAGGGGATGGGAGACCCAGTACTTC.

This clonotype has a handful of counts. V is TRBV7-3 and J is TRBJ2-1; D not resolved. The V end lost 1 base, the J end lost 6 bases, and 13 bases lay between the germline ends. CDR3 length: 15 residues. Germline V gives CDR1 SGHTA, CDR2 FQGTGA. The CDR3 DNA sequence: TGTGCCAGCAGCTTAAATAGGGCTAGTCTCAATGAGCAGTTCTTC. Its protein product is CASSLNRASLNEQFF.

This clonotype was recorded a few times. The V and J genes are TRBV3-1 and TRBJ1-4; 12 positions match TRBD1. The CDR3 contains 18 residues. The V gene's germline CDR1 is LGHDT and CDR2 YNNKEL (reference sequence). With V trimmed by 0 bases and J by 7 bases, 9 bases remained unmatched. In DNA, the CDR3 is TGTGCCAGCAGCCAAGAAAGGGGACAGGGGGCAGTAGGTGAAAAACTGTTTTTT. Translating it yields CASSQERGQGAVGEKLFF.

This clonotype has ten or more counts. The chain combines TRBV5-1 with TRBJ2-1; D may be TRBD1 (5 bases). Germline CDR1 and CDR2: SGHRS and YFSETQ. The CDR3 spans 13 residues. The V end was cut by 3 bases, the J end by 5 bases, with 9 bases between. The CDR3: CASSWGANNEQFF. DNA of the CDR3: TGCGCCAGCAGCTGGGGCGCGAACAATGAGCAGTTCTTC.

Only a few counts were recorded for this clonotype. The chain combines TRBV4-1 with TRBJ2-2; 8 nucleotides align to TRBD2. Germline V gives CDR1 MGHRA, CDR2 YSYEKL. CDR3 length: 17 amino acids. Losses at the gene ends were 1 base for V and 1 base for J; bases not matched to a gene: 5. Here the CDR3 reads CASSQGPSGGNTGELFF. CDR3 coding DNA: TGCGCCAGCAGCCAAGGACCCAGCGGGGGGAACACCGGGGAGCTGTTTTTT.

In nucleotides, the CDR3 is TGTGCCAGCAGTTATGGAGGGGCCGGCTATGGAAACACCATATATTTT. Translation gives CASSYGGAGYGNTIYF. The chain carries TRBV6-2 or TRBV6-3 and TRBJ1-3, with D perhaps TRBD1 (5 bases). This CDR3 is 16 amino acids long. V dropped 3 bases and J dropped 3 bases, with 15 bases sitting between them. Germline loops: CDR1 MNHEY, CDR2 SVGEGT.

The chain employs TRBV12-3 or TRBV12-4 and TRBJ2-1; 11 positions agree with TRBD2. Germline trimming cut 6 bases from V and 4 bases from J; bases unmatched to any gene: 5. The CDR3 has 15 amino acids. The CDR3 here is CASRQGLAAYNEQFF. CDR3 DNA: TGTGCCAGCAGGCAGGGACTAGCGGCTTACAATGAGCAGTTCTTC.

There are a few counts of this clonotype. This rearrangement joins TRBV18 to TRBJ2-7, with D possibly matching TRBD2 (6 bases). Per germline, CDR1 KGHSH and CDR2 LQKENI. Trimming removed 2 bases from V and 3 bases from J, with 17 bases in between. This CDR3 region has 16 residues. CDR3 in amino acids: CASSPGRAGLDYEQYF. The CDR3 region has the DNA TGTGCCAGCTCACCAGGCAGAGCGGGCCTGGACTACGAGCAGTACTTC.

In this sample, this clonotype turned up many times. The V gene is TRBV5-1, the J gene TRBJ2-4; TRBD2 might be the D (5 bases). Germline values: CDR1 SGHRS, CDR2 YFSETQ. This CDR3 is built from 17 residues. Trimming shortened V by 4 bases and J by 0 bases, and 17 bases separated the two germline ends. CDR3 nucleotide sequence: TGCGCCAGCAGCCCCGTTTCGGGAAAAGAAGCCAAAAACATTCAGTACTTC. Its translation is CASSPVSGKEAKNIQYF.

This clonotype was seen a handful of times. V is TRBV4-3 and J is TRBJ2-3; unclear D gene. Trimming pared 4 bases from V and 4 bases from J, leaving 21 bases between. The germline V gene has CDR1 LGHNA and CDR2 YSLEER. This CDR3 is 17 amino acids long. The CDR3 coding sequence is TGCGCCAGCAGCCCTTCGTCGTCGCCGGTCCCCCCAGATACGCAGTATTTT. Protein sequence: CASSPSSSPVPPDTQYF.

This chain uses TRBV11-1 with TRBJ1-3, with TRBD1 matching 9 bases. V shed 3 bases and J 0 bases; nucleotides not matched to a gene: 9. CDR1 is SGHAT and CDR2 is FQDESV in the germline V gene (reference sequence). This CDR3 comprises 18 residues. The CDR3 coding sequence is TGTGCCAGCAGCTTTTCGGACAGGGGCGTCTTCTCTGGAAACACCATATATTTT. Encoded protein: CASSFSDRGVFSGNTIYF.

This clonotype was detected many times. This CDR3 reads CSARDVLAGDYEQFF. CDR3 nucleotide sequence: TGCAGTGCTAGAGATGTCCTAGCGGGAGATTATGAGCAGTTCTTC. This sequence joins TRBV20-1 and TRBJ2-1; 10 nucleotides match TRBD2. Germline V gene data show CDR1 as DFQATT and CDR2 as SNEGSKA (reference sequence). The CDR3 is 15 residues long. V was pared by 0 bases and J by 8 bases, with 7 bases of the junction left unmatched.

The chain recombines TRBV5-1 with TRBJ2-1; 14 positions agree with TRBD2. The CDR3 has 15 residues. V lost 4 bases and J lost 8; bases outside the gene matches: 5. Germline V gives CDR1 SGHRS, CDR2 YFSETQ. CDR3 bases: TGCGCCAGCAGCCAGGGACTAGCGGGAGATCATGAGCAGTTCTTC. This encodes CASSQGLAGDHEQFF.

The chain couples TRBV12-3 or TRBV12-4 to TRBJ1-5; D not resolved. The CDR3 has 16 amino acids. Trimming stripped 6 bases from V and 4 bases from J, with 19 bases between. In DNA, the CDR3 is TGTGCCAGCAGAAAGAAGAGGGCCATGGCAAATCAGCCCCAGCATTTT. This gives the protein CASRKKRAMANQPQHF.

This clonotype was seen many times. The CDR3 here is CASTHGADTQYF. Written as DNA, the CDR3 is TGCGCCAGCACTCATGGCGCAGATACGCAGTATTTT. V and J are TRBV5-1 and TRBJ2-3; D unresolved. The CDR3 totals 12 residues. Trimming removed 6 bases from V and 4 bases from J, with 9 bases in between. Germline V gene data show CDR1 as SGHRS and CDR2 as YFSETQ.

DNA for the CDR3: TGTGCCAGCAACCAGGGGGCCGACAATCAGCCCCAGCATTTT. Its translation is CASNQGADNQPQHF. The J gene is TRBJ1-5, the V gene TRBV7-9, with 8 bases fitting TRBD1. This CDR3 has 14 amino acids. V was clipped by 7 bases and J by 3 bases; unmatched bases: 5. Germline V gives CDR1 SEHNR, CDR2 FQNEAQ (reference sequence).

The chain is built from TRBV9 and TRBJ1-2; D not certain. The CDR3 consists of 13 residues. The germline gives CDR1 SGDLS, CDR2 YYNGEE. V lost 3 bases to trimming and J lost 2 bases, with 8 bases between them. The CDR3 sequence: CASSAGENYGYTF. The CDR3 DNA is TGTGCCAGCAGCGCCGGGGAGAACTATGGCTACACCTTC.

This clonotype has a handful of counts. V gene TRBV19 combines with J gene TRBJ2-1; a possible D gene is TRBD2 (6 bases). Between the trimmed V and J ends, which lost 5 bases and 3 bases, there was a span of 11 bases. This CDR3 comprises 14 residues. Germline CDR1 is LNHDA and CDR2 is SQIVND (reference sequence). The CDR3 DNA sequence: TGTGCCAGTAGTTACTCTAGCGACTACAATGAGCAGTTCTTC. Translating it yields CASSYSSDYNEQFF. Using reference TRBV19 and TRBJ2-1 for the parts outside the CDR3, the full variable domain is DGGITQSPKYLFRKEGQNVTLSCEQNLNHDAMYWYRQDPGQGLRLIYYSQIVNDFQKGDIAEGYSVSREKKESFPLTVTSAQKNPTAFYLCASSYSSDYNEQFFGPGTRLTVL.

This clonotype was picked up a small number of times. The V call is TRBV7-8, the J call TRBJ2-1, with D unresolved. Trimming took 1 base from V and 0 from J, leaving 10 bases between them. CDR1 and CDR2 from the germline V gene are SGHVS and FQNEAQ. CDR3 size: 16 residues. The CDR3 region has the DNA TGTGCCAGCAGCTTAGTTAGTCGAAGCTCCTACAATGAGCAGTTCTTC. This gives the protein CASSLVSRSSYNEQFF. Full variable domain (missing parts from reference TRBV7-8 and TRBJ2-1): GAGVSQSPRYKVAKRGQDVALRCDPISGHVSLFWYQQALGQGPEFLTYFQNEAQLDKSGLPSDRFFAERPEGSVSTLKIQRTQQEDSAVYLCASSLVSRSSYNEQFFGPGTRLTVL.

This clonotype was seen a handful of times. This chain connects TRBV7-9 to TRBJ2-5; perhaps TRBD1 as D (6 bases). V gave up 1 base and J gave up 5 bases, with 11 bases separating them. The CDR3 has 14 residues. Germline V gives CDR1 SEHNR, CDR2 FQNEAQ (reference sequence). CDR3 in DNA: TGTGCCAGCAGCTTAGAAGCACAGGGCGAGACCCAGTACTTC. Protein: CASSLEAQGETQYF.

This clonotype occurred a few times. This rearrangement joins TRBV19 to TRBJ1-1; D not certain. Germline values: CDR1 LNHDA, CDR2 SQIVND (reference sequence). This CDR3 spans 15 amino acids. Trimming shortened V by 6 bases and J by 1 base, and 15 bases separated the two germline ends. CDR3 sequence (DNA): TGTGCCAGTAGACCCCCAGGTCCACCGAACACTGAAGCTTTCTTT. Its translation is CASRPPGPPNTEAFF. Looking up the rest from reference TRBV19 and TRBJ1-1 gives the full variable domain: DGGITQSPKYLFRKEGQNVTLSCEQNLNHDAMYWYRQDPGQGLRLIYYSQIVNDFQKGDIAEGYSVSREKKESFPLTVTSAQKNPTAFYLCASRPPGPPNTEAFFGQGTRLTVV.

DNA for the CDR3: TGTGCCAGCAGCTTAGAGACTAGCGGGGTCTACGAGCAGTACGTC. Amino acid sequence: CASSLETSGVYEQYV. The rearrangement links TRBV7-2 to TRBJ2-7; TRBD2 agrees at 11 bases. After removal of 1 base from V and 3 bases from J, the junction contained 2 bases not matched to a gene. The CDR3 loop spans 15 amino acids. CDR1 and CDR2 (germline): SGHTA, FQGNSA.

The chain carries TRBV10-3 and TRBJ2-5; D ambiguous. CDR1 is ENHRY, CDR2 SYGVKD, per germline. Trimming removed 0 bases at V and 4 bases at J, with 3 bases between. CDR3 length equals 12 residues. CDR3 region: CAISESRETQYF. CDR3 DNA sequence: TGTGCCATCAGTGAGTCCCGAGAGACCCAGTACTTC.

This clonotype has just a few counts. This sequence joins TRBV12-3 or TRBV12-4 and TRBJ2-5, with D unresolved. V was clipped by 6 bases and J by 5 bases, with 13 bases between them. This CDR3 contains 13 residues. CDR3 protein: CASSEHDEETQYF. CDR3 sequence (DNA): TGTGCCAGCAGCGAACACGACGAGGAGACCCAGTACTTC.